This is a list of T cell receptor beta chains from one sample in a study of blood T cell repertoires in COVID-19. Sequencing was performed with immunoSEQ multiplex PCR; in TCRdb, only in-frame clones are kept and a portion is missing. The sample holds approximately 98,000 clones, about 80% seen once. The material sequenced was peripheral blood. These receptor sequences come from a man in his fifties or sixties with acute or convalescent COVID-19. Both conserved end residues are part of each CDR3. The order of the fields is D gene, J gene, V gene, clone size, CDR3 DNA, CDR3 protein. A D gene is named only where the DNA matches it firmly. Expanded clones are given a class, and other clones once, few, many or no size at all.

TRBD2	TRBJ2-2	TRBV5-5	.	TGTGCCAGCAGGTCGGGGGGTTACACCGGGGAGCTGTTTTTT	CASRSGGYTGELFF
TRBD2	TRBJ2-3	TRBV19	few	TGTGCCAGTAGTATAGGTGGTAGCGGGAGTACAGATACGCAGTATTTT	CASSIGGSGSTDTQYF
TRBD1	TRBJ1-1	TRBV5-1	.	TGCGCCAGCAGCCTTACAGGGGGAGGTGAAGCTTTCTTT	CASSLTGGGEAFF
.	TRBJ1-2	TRBV20-1	.	TGCAGTGCTAGTGAGGGGGGAGAAAGCTATGGCTACACCTTC	CSASEGGESYGYTF
TRBD1	TRBJ2-5	TRBV29-1	.	TGCAGCGTTGCTCCCGGGACAGCCCAAGAGACCCAGTACTTC	CSVAPGTAQETQYF
TRBD2	TRBJ2-1	TRBV3-1/TRBV3-2	.	TGTGCCAGCAGCCAAGGACTAGCGGGAGGGAACTCCTACAATGAGCAGTTCTTC	CASSQGLAGGNSYNEQFF
.	TRBJ2-3	TRBV30	.	TGTGCCTGGACCACAGGGCGCCGCGGGCATACGCAGTATTTT	CAWTTGRRGHTQYF
.	TRBJ2-2	TRBV4-1	.	TGCGCCAGCAGCCACACTGGACAGCCGGAGCTGTTTTTT	CASSHTGQPELFF
.	TRBJ1-5	TRBV25-1	many	TGTGCCAGCAGTGAATTGGGGGGGAATAGCAATCAGCCCCAGCATTTT	CASSELGGNSNQPQHF
.	TRBJ2-2	TRBV19	few	TGTGCCAGTAGTTCCCGAGGGGGATCGAACACCGGGGAGCTGTTTTTT	CASSSRGGSNTGELFF
TRBD1	TRBJ1-6	TRBV4-1	few	TGCGCCAGCAGCCAAGATTTGACAGGGACGGGTTCACCCCTCCACTTT	CASSQDLTGTGSPLHF
.	TRBJ1-3	TRBV19	.	TGTGCCACCGCGAACGGAGAGTCTGGAAACACCATATATTTT	CATANGESGNTIYF
TRBD1	TRBJ1-2	TRBV5-4	.	TGTGCCAGCAGCTTTGCCGGGACAGGGCCCCGCGGCTATGGCTACACCTTC	CASSFAGTGPRGYGYTF
.	TRBJ1-1	TRBV18	.	TGTGCCAGCTCCCGGGAGGGTTGGAACACTGAAGCTTTCTTT	CASSREGWNTEAFF
.	TRBJ1-5	TRBV19	once	TGTGCCAGCAATATAGGCAGGGAACAGCATTTT	CASNIGREQHF
.	TRBJ2-3	TRBV7-2	.	TGTGCCAGCAGCCCCGGGAGCACAGATACGCAGTATTTT	CASSPGSTDTQYF
.	TRBJ2-1	TRBV7-7	.	TGTGCTAGCAGCCTACAGGAGTACAATGAGCAGTTCTTC	CASSLQEYNEQFF
.	TRBJ2-3	TRBV11-3	.	TGTGCCAGCAGCCCAATGTCGGGAGATACGCAGTATTTT	CASSPMSGDTQYF
.	TRBJ1-5	TRBV3-1/TRBV3-2	.	TGTGCCAGCAGCCAAGGGACAGATAATCAGCCCCAGCATTTT	CASSQGTDNQPQHF
.	TRBJ1-2	TRBV6-2/TRBV6-3	.	TGTGCCAGCAGTTACTCGACTCTGAGGCACTATGGCTACACCTTC	CASSYSTLRHYGYTF
.	TRBJ2-3	TRBV4-1	.	TGCGCCAGCAGCCAAACAGGGGGGAGGGTTGCAGATACGCAGTATTTT	CASSQTGGRVADTQYF
.	TRBJ2-1	TRBV10-1	.	TGCGCCAGCAGTGAGATTGCACGGAATGAGCAGTTCTTC	CASSEIARNEQFF
.	TRBJ1-2	TRBV30	.	TGTGCCTGGAGTGCTTCCTTAAACTATGGCTACACCTTC	CAWSASLNYGYTF
.	TRBJ2-2	TRBV4-2	.	TGTGCCAGCAGTGTCACAACCGGGGAGCTGTTTTTT	CASSVTTGELFF
TRBD1	TRBJ1-1	TRBV5-4	.	TGTGCCAGCAGCTTTAGTTCAGGGGGCGGCACTGAAGCTTTCTTT	CASSFSSGGGTEAFF
.	TRBJ1-1	TRBV7-3	once	TGTGCCAGCAGCTTCCCGGGAGGAGCTATGAACACTGAAGCTTTCTTT	CASSFPGGAMNTEAFF
.	TRBJ1-2	TRBV10-3	once	TGTGCCATCAGTGAGTCAGGGGCGGCCTATGGCTACACCTTC	CAISESGAAYGYTF
TRBD1	TRBJ2-1	TRBV6-5	few	TGTGCCAGCAGGGACAGGGGATACAATGAGCAGTTCTTC	CASRDRGYNEQFF
.	TRBJ2-6	TRBV19	.	TGTGCCAGTAGTCTGACTATCTCTGGGGCCAACGTCCTGACTTTC	CASSLTISGANVLTF
.	TRBJ1-1	TRBV10-3	.	TGTGCCATCAGTGAGCGGAACACTGAAGCTTTCTTT	CAISERNTEAFF
TRBD1	TRBJ1-6	TRBV12-3/TRBV12-4	once	TGTGCCAGCGCAGGGGGCCATTATTCACCCCTCCACTTT	CASAGGHYSPLHF
TRBD2	TRBJ2-2	TRBV15	.	TGTGCCACCAGCATCCGGGGGGCGGGACTAGCGCCCCAACTGAACACCGGGGAGCTGTTTTTT	CATSIRGAGLAPQLNTGELFF
.	TRBJ1-3	TRBV6-1	.	TGTGCCAGCAGTGAAACCGACAGTTACTCTGGAAACACCATATATTTT	CASSETDSYSGNTIYF
TRBD2	TRBJ2-1	TRBV7-3	.	TGTGCCAGCAGTCAAACTAGCGACTACAATGAGCAGTTCTTC	CASSQTSDYNEQFF
.	TRBJ1-6	TRBV5-4	.	TGTGCCAGCAGCACCGGCCAGGGTGTGCCCTATAATTCACCCCTCCACTTT	CASSTGQGVPYNSPLHF
.	TRBJ1-1	TRBV2	.	TGTGCCAGCAGCAATTGGGGACCGGGGGCTGAAGCTTTCTTT	CASSNWGPGAEAFF
TRBD1	TRBJ1-2	TRBV18	.	TGTGCCAGCTCACCAGTGCCTGCGACAGGGCAGGGTGGCTACACCTTC	CASSPVPATGQGGYTF
.	TRBJ1-6	TRBV7-9	.	TGTGCCAGCAGTCTTAGTCCGTTGATGAGCTCCTATAATTCACCCCTCCACTTT	CASSLSPLMSSYNSPLHF
.	TRBJ1-4	TRBV18	.	TGTGCCAGCTCACCACCGAACAGGGTAGACGAAAAACTGTTTTTT	CASSPPNRVDEKLFF
.	TRBJ1-1	TRBV3-1/TRBV3-2	.	TGTGCCAGCAGCCAAGTTGCGGCAGGGGAAGCTTTCTTT	CASSQVAAGEAFF
.	TRBJ1-2	TRBV7-9	.	TGTGCCAGCAGCCCCACGGAGGGTTATGGCTACACCTTC	CASSPTEGYGYTF
TRBD1	TRBJ2-7	TRBV6-1	few	TGTGCCAGCAGTGAAAGAGGGACAGGGAGCTACGAGCAGTACTTC	CASSERGTGSYEQYF
.	TRBJ2-1	TRBV11-3	.	TGTGCCAGCAGCCATCCAGGGGATTACAATGAGCAGTTCTTC	CASSHPGDYNEQFF
.	TRBJ1-1	TRBV7-2	.	TGTGCCAGCAGCTTTGACGTCAGACCGGAGGAAGCTTTCTTT	CASSFDVRPEEAFF
.	TRBJ2-5	TRBV6-5	.	TGTGCCAGCAGTACATCAAGGGGGGAGACCCAGTACTTC	CASSTSRGETQYF
TRBD1	TRBJ1-3	TRBV6-5	.	TGTGCCAGCAGTTATCAAGGACAGGGCGGAAACACCATATATTTT	CASSYQGQGGNTIYF
.	TRBJ1-1	TRBV29-1	.	TGCAGCGTTGGACAAGCGAACACTGAAGCTTTCTTT	CSVGQANTEAFF
TRBD2	TRBJ2-3	TRBV7-2	.	TGTGCCAGCAGCGTCTTTAGCGGGAGTAGCACAGATACGCAGTATTTT	CASSVFSGSSTDTQYF
TRBD2	TRBJ2-5	TRBV11-2	.	TGTGCCAGCAGCATCCGGGCGACTAGCAGGGAGACCCAGTACTTC	CASSIRATSRETQYF
.	TRBJ1-1	TRBV19	once	TGTGCCAGTAGTATCTCCCAGGGGATCCCTGAAGCTTTCTTT	CASSISQGIPEAFF
.	TRBJ1-1	TRBV6-1	.	TGTGCCAGCAGTGAAACGGTGAACACTGAAGCTTTCTTT	CASSETVNTEAFF
TRBD2	TRBJ2-2	TRBV6-5	.	TGTGCCAGCAGTTCTACAGCGGGAAGGACATCCGGGGAGCTGTTTTTT	CASSSTAGRTSGELFF